This T cell receptor beta chain was retrieved from a study of blood T cell repertoires in COVID-19. CDR1 and CDR2 (germline): MNHEY, SMNVEV (reference sequence). This CDR3 spans 15 amino acids. Trimming took off 5 bases at V and 5 bases at J, with 18 bases between the two ends. Only in-frame clones appear in the TCRdb table, and some are missing; sequencing was by immunoSEQ multiplex PCR. The sample lists 120,000 to 150,000 clones; 75% to 90% were seen once. This receptor was identified in a woman over 75 with acute or convalescent COVID-19. The chain links TRBV27 to TRBJ2-5, with D possibly matching TRBD2 (6 bases). Material: peripheral blood. The CDR3: CASSTRDSNGETQYF. CDR3 coding DNA: TGTGCCAGCAGTACCCGGGACTCCAATGGGGAGACCCAGTACTTC.